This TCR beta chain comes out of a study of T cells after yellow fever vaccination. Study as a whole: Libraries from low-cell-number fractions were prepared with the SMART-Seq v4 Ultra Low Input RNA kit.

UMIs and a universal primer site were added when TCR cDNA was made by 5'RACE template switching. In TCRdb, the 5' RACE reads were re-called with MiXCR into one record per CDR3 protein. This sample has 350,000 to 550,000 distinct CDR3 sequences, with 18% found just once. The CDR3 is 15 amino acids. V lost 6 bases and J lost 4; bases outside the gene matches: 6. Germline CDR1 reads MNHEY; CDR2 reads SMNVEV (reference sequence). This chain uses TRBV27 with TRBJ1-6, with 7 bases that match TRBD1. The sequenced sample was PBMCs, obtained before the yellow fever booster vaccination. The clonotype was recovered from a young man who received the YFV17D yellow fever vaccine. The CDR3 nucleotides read TGTGCCAGCAGCCGATGGGACAGTTATAATTCACCCCTCCACTTT. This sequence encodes CASSRWDSYNSPLHF.